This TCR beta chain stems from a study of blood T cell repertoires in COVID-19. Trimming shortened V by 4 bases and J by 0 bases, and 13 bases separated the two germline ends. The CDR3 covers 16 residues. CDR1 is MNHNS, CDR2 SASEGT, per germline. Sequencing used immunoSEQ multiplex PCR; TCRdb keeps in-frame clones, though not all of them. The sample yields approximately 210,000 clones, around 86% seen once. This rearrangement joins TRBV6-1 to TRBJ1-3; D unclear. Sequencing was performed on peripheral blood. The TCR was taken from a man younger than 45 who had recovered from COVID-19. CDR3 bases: TGTGCCAGCAGTGTTACAGTTCCTGCCTCTGGAAACACCATATATTTT. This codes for CASSVTVPASGNTIYF.